This TCR beta chain was identified during a study of T cell responses to AZD1222 COVID-19 vaccine. Profiling relied on immunoSEQ multiplex PCR, and the TCRdb table lists in-frame clones only, not all of them. The data show roughly 100,000 clones, 88% seen once. Germline V gene lookup returns CDR1 SQVTM and CDR2 ANQGSEA. The CDR3 length is 13 residues. V lost 7 bases, J lost 3 bases, and 4 bases stayed unmatched. The clonotype comes from an adult in good health. The material sequenced was peripheral blood, taken on day 0 of AZD1222 vaccination. The chain carries TRBV29-1 and TRBJ2-7, with 12 bases matching TRBD2. CDR3 DNA sequence: TGCAGCGCGACTAGCGGGAGTCTCTACGAGCAGTACTTC. Translating it yields CSATSGSLYEQYF.